Presented here are 4 T cell receptor beta chains from one specimen sequenced in a study of blood T cells in healthy people across ages. Combining a sample-barcoded 5' primer with a J-beta primer mix, a second PCR ran for 7 to 11 cycles. Via MiXCR, TCRdb re-called the 5' RACE reads, giving one row per CDR3 protein. The table has about 640,000 distinct CDR3 sequences, approximately 59% seen once. The sequencing input was blood. The origin of the receptors is a man aged 60 to 69 in good health.

Regarding this clonotype: A read error may account for a junction end that differs from germline. The genes are TRBV4-2 and TRBJ2-1; 7 bases match TRBD2. The CDR3 runs 14 residues. CDR1 is LGHNA and CDR2 is YNFKEQ in the germline V gene. This chain's CDR3 is CAGSQEPGGNEQFF. The CDR3 DNA reads TGTGCCGGCAGCCAAGAACCGGGAGGCAATGAGCAGTTCTTC.

This rearrangement joins TRBV4-1 to TRBJ2-3; 13 positions match TRBD2. Per the germline V gene, CDR1 is MGHRA and CDR2 is YSYEKL. The CDR3 extends over 16 amino acids. V dropped 3 bases and J dropped 3; count of bases not matched to a gene: 3. The DNA of the CDR3 is TGCGCCAGCAGCCACATACTAGCGGGGGGGACAGATACGCAGTATTTT. This gives the protein CASSHILAGGTDTQYF.

V and J are TRBV3-1 and TRBJ1-5; unclear D gene. Germline V gene sequence: CDR1 LGHDT, CDR2 YNNKEL (reference sequence). The ends were cut back, 1 base at V and 2 bases at J, with 12 bases in the middle. The CDR3 totals 16 residues. The CDR3: CASSQGPTERNQPQHF. In DNA, the CDR3 is TGTGCCAGCAGCCAAGGGCCCACGGAACGCAATCAGCCCCAGCATTTT.

The chain combines TRBV19 with TRBJ2-3, with 8 bases fitting TRBD2. This CDR3 is built from 13 residues. Germline CDR1 reads LNHDA; CDR2 reads SQIVND (reference sequence). Losses at the gene ends were 6 bases for V and 6 bases for J; bases not matched to a gene: 5. CDR3 protein: CASSGTRGDTQYF. CDR3 DNA: TGTGCCAGTAGCGGGACTAGAGGCGATACGCAGTATTTT.